This entry is about one T cell receptor beta chain. Its antigen is currently unknown. This table comes from immunoSEQ multiplex PCR, and its TCRdb copy is limited to in-frame clones, with some not included. Among about 82,000 clones listed, roughly 84% were seen once. This sample was taken from a study of OX40 agonist ivuxolimab in advanced cancers. On the study more broadly: At 0.01 to 10 mg/kg, ivuxolimab was administered intravenously to patients every 2 weeks. Overall study findings and caveats: Among expanded peripheral T cells, antigen specificity went undetermined. The study found among the lowest clonal expansion in partial responders at 0.1-3.0 mg/kg.

V was pared by 5 bases and J by 0 bases, with 8 bases between. CDR1 and CDR2 (germline): MNHEY, SVGAGI. The CDR3 sequence is 14 residues long. The sample was CD4+ or CD8+ T cells sorted from blood, taken in a trial of the OX40 agonist ivuxolimab. The clonotype was recovered from an adult with an advanced solid tumor such as melanoma, head and neck, liver or kidney cancer. The chain links TRBV6-5 to TRBJ2-1; D not resolved. The DNA for the CDR3 is TGTGCCAGCAGTCCGTCAAGCTCCTACAATGAGCAGTTCTTC. Encoded protein: CASSPSSSYNEQFF.